This T cell receptor (beta chain) was identified during a study of cytomegalovirus exposure and HLA in healthy donors. Study-level results: Relative to the approximately 700-donor mean, N-insertions were reportedly fewer in an Asian-associated ancestry cluster in a later analysis. On later analysis, the bulk of CMV-associated TCR beta chains appeared to be HLA-restricted.

A remark on this clone: The antigen is undetermined.

Primers included in the PCR were 60 Vbeta and 13 Jbeta primers. Repertoires were generated with immunoSEQ multiplex PCR, while TCRdb's copy carries only in-frame clones and drops some. Its table records approximately 50,000 clones. The sequenced sample consisted of PBMCs. This receptor was taken from a male donor in good health and CMV-seronegative.

CDR3 region: CASSHTSGTGFGEQYF. The CDR3 DNA follows: TGCGCCAGCAGCCATACGTCCGGGACAGGGTTCGGCGAGCAGTACTTC. The rearrangement joins TRBV4-3 to TRBJ2-7, with 9 bases aligning to TRBD1. From germline, CDR1 is LGHNA and CDR2 YSLEER. The CDR3 runs to 16 residues. J was trimmed by 6 bases and V by 3 bases; bases with no gene match: 12.